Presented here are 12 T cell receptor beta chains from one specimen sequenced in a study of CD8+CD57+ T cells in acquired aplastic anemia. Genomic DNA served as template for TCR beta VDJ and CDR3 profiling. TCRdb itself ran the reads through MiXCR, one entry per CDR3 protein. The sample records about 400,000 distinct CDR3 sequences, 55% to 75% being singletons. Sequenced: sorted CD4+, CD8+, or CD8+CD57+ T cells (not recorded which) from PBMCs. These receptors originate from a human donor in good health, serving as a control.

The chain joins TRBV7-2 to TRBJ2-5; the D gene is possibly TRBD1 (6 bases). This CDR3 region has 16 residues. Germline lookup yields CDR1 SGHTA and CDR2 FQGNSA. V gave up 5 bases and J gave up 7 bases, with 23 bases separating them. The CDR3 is CASSEGGEDGTATQYF. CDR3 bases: TGTGCCAGCAGCGAAGGGGGAGAAGACGGGACGGCGACCCAGTACTTC.

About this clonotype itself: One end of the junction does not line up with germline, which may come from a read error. CDR3 protein: CASSATGMETTIF. The CDR3 bases are TGTGCCAGCAGCGCTACAGGGATGGAGACAACGATTTTT. The chain has TRBV5-5 and TRBJ1-5, with a weak D call TRBD1 (6 bases). CDR3 length: 13 amino acids. Germline V gene data show CDR1 as SGHKS and CDR2 as YYEKEE (reference sequence).

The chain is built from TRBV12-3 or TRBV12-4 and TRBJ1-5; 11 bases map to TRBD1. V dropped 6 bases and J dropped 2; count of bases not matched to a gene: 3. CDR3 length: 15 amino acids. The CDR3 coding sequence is TGTGCCAGCAGCTGGACAGGGGGCGGCAATCAGCCCCAGCATTTT. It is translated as CASSWTGGGNQPQHF.

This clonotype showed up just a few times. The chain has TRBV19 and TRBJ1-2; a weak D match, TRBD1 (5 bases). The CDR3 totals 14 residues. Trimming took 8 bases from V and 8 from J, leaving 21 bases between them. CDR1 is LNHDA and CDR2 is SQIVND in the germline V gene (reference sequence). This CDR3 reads CASQTGAPIGGYTF. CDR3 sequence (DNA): TGTGCCAGTCAAACCGGGGCTCCCATCGGAGGCTACACCTTC.

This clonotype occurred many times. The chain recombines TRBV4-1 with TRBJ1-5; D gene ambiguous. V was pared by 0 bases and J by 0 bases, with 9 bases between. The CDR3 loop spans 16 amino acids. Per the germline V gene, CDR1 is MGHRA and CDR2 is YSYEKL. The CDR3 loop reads CASSQEMTYSNQPQHF. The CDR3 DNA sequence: TGCGCCAGCAGCCAAGAGATGACTTATAGCAATCAGCCCCAGCATTTT.

This CDR3 reads CSVGGFDGYTF. As DNA, the CDR3 is TGCAGCGTTGGGGGGTTTGATGGCTACACCTTC. This chain connects TRBV29-1 to TRBJ1-2, with D possibly TRBD1 on 5 matching bases. This CDR3 has 11 residues. V was clipped by 4 bases and J by 6 bases, with 9 bases between them. Germline CDR1 is SQVTM and CDR2 is ANQGSEA.

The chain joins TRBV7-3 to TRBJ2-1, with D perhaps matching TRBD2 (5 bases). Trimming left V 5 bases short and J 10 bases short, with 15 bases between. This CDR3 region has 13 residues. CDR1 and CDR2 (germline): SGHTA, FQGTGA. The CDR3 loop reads CASSPRREGEQFF. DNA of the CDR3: TGTGCCAGCAGCCCAAGGCGAGAGGGAGAGCAGTTCTTC.

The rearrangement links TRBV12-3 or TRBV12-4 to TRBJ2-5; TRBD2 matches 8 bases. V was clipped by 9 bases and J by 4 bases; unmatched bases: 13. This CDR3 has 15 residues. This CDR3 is CASGVSGGSPETQYF. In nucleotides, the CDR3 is TGTGCCAGTGGCGTGAGCGGGGGATCACCAGAGACCCAGTACTTC.

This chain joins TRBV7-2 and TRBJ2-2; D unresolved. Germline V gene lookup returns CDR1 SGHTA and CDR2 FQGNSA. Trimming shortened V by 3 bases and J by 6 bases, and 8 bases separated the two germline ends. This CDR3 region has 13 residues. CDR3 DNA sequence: TGTGCCAGCAGCTTTAGAGCACCCGGGGAGCTGTTTTTT. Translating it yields CASSFRAPGELFF.

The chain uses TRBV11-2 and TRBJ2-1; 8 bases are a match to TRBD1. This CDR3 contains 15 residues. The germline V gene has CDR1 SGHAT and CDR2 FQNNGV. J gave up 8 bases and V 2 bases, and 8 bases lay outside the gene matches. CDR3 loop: CASSLSQGVSDEQFF. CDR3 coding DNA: TGTGCCAGCAGCTTATCACAGGGGGTATCGGATGAGCAGTTCTTC.

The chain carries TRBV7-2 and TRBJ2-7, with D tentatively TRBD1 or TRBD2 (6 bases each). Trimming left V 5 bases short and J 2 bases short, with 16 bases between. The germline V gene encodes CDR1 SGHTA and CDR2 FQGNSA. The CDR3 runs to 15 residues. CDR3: CASSNRGTKTYEQYF. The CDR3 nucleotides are TGTGCCAGCAGCAACCGGGGGACAAAAACCTACGAGCAGTACTTC.

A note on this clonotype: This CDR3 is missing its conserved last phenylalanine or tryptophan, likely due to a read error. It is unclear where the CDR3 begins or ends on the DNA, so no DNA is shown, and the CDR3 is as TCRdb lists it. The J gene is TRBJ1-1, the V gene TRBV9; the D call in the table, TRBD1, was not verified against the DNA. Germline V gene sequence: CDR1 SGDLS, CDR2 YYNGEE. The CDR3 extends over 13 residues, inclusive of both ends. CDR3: CASSLGDRGTDTL.